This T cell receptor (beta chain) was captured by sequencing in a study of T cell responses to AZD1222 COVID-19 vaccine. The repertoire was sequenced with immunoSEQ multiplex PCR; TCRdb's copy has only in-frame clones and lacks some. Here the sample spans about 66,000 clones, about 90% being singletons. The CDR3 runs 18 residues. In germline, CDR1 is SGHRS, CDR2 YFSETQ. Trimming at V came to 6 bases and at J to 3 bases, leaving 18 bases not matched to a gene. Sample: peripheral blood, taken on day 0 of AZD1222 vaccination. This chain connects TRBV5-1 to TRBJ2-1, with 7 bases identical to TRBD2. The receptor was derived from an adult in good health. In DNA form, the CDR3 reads TGCGCCAGCAAAGAGCGGCCTACTAGCGACCAACTCTACAATGAGCAGTTCTTC. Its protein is CASKERPTSDQLYNEQFF.